The T cell receptor beta chain described here comes from a study of blood T cell repertoires in COVID-19. At the level of the study: Samples came from the United States, Italy and Spain, spanning acute and convalescent COVID-19. The analysed material was cDNA or gDNA that came from T cells, B-cell-depleted T cells, or PBMCs.

The germline V gene has CDR1 GTSNPN and CDR2 SVGIG (reference sequence). The CDR3 covers 16 residues. V shed 2 bases, J shed 6 bases, and the junction held 12 bases outside the gene matches. Authors' methods: For nucleated cells, counts were estimated from reference gene primer amplification. Profiling relied on immunoSEQ multiplex PCR, and the TCRdb table lists in-frame clones only, not all of them. Clone size and V and J calls were adopted from that table, with D and trimming inferred from the DNA. This table has about 110,000 clones, roughly 84% appearing once. The sequenced sample was peripheral blood. This receptor was obtained from a man in his forties with acute or convalescent COVID-19. V and J are TRBV30 and TRBJ2-3, with TRBD2 identical over 9 bases. The CDR3 sequence: CAWSRGAGGITDTQYF. The CDR3 DNA sequence: TGTGCCTGGAGTCGGGGGGCGGGAGGGATCACGGATACGCAGTATTTT.